The clone carrying this T cell receptor beta chain occurred once. Its antigen remains unknown. According to the study, genomic DNA was the template for TCR beta VDJ and CDR3 profiling. MiXCR, run by TCRdb on the reads, gives a single entry per CDR3 protein. The repertoire includes roughly 290,000 distinct CDR3 sequences, roughly 53% of them detected once, and 1.3% sits in the top ten. This sample stems from a study of CD8+CD57+ T cells in acquired aplastic anemia. The overall study: Sorting CD4+ and CD8+ cells gave DNA averaging roughly 3.5 ug. Whole-study findings and limits: The number of CD8+ CDR3 sequences shared by patients and controls was 25 to 35.

Previously, flow cytometry had revealed CD8+CD57+ cell expansion in the patients chosen for sequencing. Germline lookup yields CDR1 LGHNA and CDR2 YNFKEQ. This CDR3 has 14 residues. This chain uses TRBV4-2 with TRBJ2-7, with 8 positions matching TRBD2. TRBJ2-1 explains the end of the DNA better; the J call may be wrong. Source material: sorted CD4+, CD8+, or CD8+CD57+ T cells (not recorded which) from PBMCs. This TCR was recovered from a human donor with aplastic anemia. In DNA form, the CDR3 reads TGTGCCAGCAGTCCGACTAGCGCTGGGGATGAGCAGTTCTTC. Protein product: CASSPTSAGDEQFF.